What follows describes a single T cell receptor (beta chain). The antigen it recognizes is unknown. Per-base quality was not reported, and no clone a single base away is much larger than it. This specimen belongs to a study of cytomegalovirus exposure and HLA in healthy donors (dated by TCRdb to 2016 to 2017). With regard to the full study: In an earlier analysis of 587 of the donors, 250 to 300 Gb of sequence data and 90 million to 130 million unique TCR beta sequences from about 179 million T cells were reported. Around 320 gigabases of sequencing data and some 85 million unique TCR sequences were included in an early release covering about 700 HLA-typed donors. Of the 350 to 450 genotyped donors, 65% to 90% were placed in the genetic ancestry cluster associated with self-reported Caucasian donors. The aim of the study was to test whether cataloging public T cell receptors could identify signatures of past pathogen exposure. The study used immunosequencing to profile the T cell repertoires of some 600 subjects and linked those repertoires to cytomegalovirus serostatus. Along with the roughly 670-subject first cohort, a separate validation cohort of approximately 110 different subjects was used. To predict cytomegalovirus infection status, the study combined high-throughput TCR immunosequencing, statistical association of individual TCRs with disease status, and machine learning. In a later analysis, previously published TCR beta repertoires from 550 to 750 donors were re-analyzed and high-resolution HLA genotyping was added so that TCR occurrence patterns could be studied. Rather than using new phenotypic data, the later analysis identified candidate immune exposures from TCR beta sequences and from how often those sequences occurred across donors. To decide whether each TCR beta V gene segment behaved as functional or pseudogenic, an earlier analysis of fewer than 750 of the donors relied on high-throughput TCR beta sequencing. Alongside the repertoire data, information on donor age, sex, ethnicity and CMV serostatus was compiled. In a later genetic analysis, genome-wide SNP genotypes for about three fifths of the roughly 670 donors were used, and that subset was treated as a discovery cohort. All discovery cohort repertoires had been generated on a single sequencing platform. Class I and class II HLA loci were covered by the typing at four-digit resolution. The number of typed donors differed by locus: about 620-640 for A, B, C, DRB1 and DQB1; some 500 for DQA1; 600 to 610 for DPA1; and 450 to 480 for DPB1. Five DR-DQ haplotypes were handled as single units for association and clustering because linkage in the cohort was strong. On average, about 200,000 unique TCR beta nucleotide sequences were sequenced per donor among a few hundred genotyped donors of the cohort, with 15% to 20% of those sequences being non-productive.

Receptors were amplified or captured by the immunoSEQ multiplex PCR assay. A mixture of 60 forward primers for TCR Vbeta segments and 13 reverse primers for TCR Jbeta segments was used in the multiplex PCR. The CDR3 region of rearranged TCR beta genes was amplified from genomic DNA by a multiplex PCR assay. Amplified TCR beta libraries were sequenced as 87-base-pair reads on the Illumina HiSeq System. In the original analysis: In a later analysis, some 80 million unique TCR beta chains were counted across the 650 to 700 repertoires, and roughly 10 million of these chains were shared by at least two donors. Raw reads were error-corrected and collapsed into unique sequences by a nearest-neighbor algorithm in which closely related sequences were merged to remove PCR and sequencing errors. Alignment of CDR3 sequences to IMGT reference sequences was used to assign V, D and J gene segments. For a sequence to be retained, a match of at least six nucleotides was required to both a V gene segment and a J gene segment. Rearrangements were called productive when the CDR3 lacked stop codons and stayed in frame with V and J; all others were non-productive. CDR3 was defined by IMGT convention, running from the second conserved V-encoded cysteine to the conserved J-encoded phenylalanine. The earlier analysis of about 590 of the donors excluded sequences that lacked an unambiguous match to a single V gene segment. An earlier analysis of several hundred of the donors called V segments functional above 56.7% productive rearrangements and segregating when the between-donor standard deviation exceeded 5%. A statistical classification framework was built for diagnosing cytomegalovirus status from the catalog of TCR beta chain sequences. A later analysis assigned V and J genes by comparing TCR nucleotide sequences with IMGT/GENE-DB human TR gene sequences. A later analysis assigned CDR3 sequences and most-parsimonious VDJ recombination scenarios with the TCRdist pipeline. A later analysis defined each TCR beta chain by its CDR3 amino acid sequence plus V-gene family, and excluded reads lacking a unique V-gene family. To address suspected cross-contamination and a sequencing artifact, a later analysis removed 450 to 700 highly shared, low-generation-probability nucleotide sequences. For each public chain, a later analysis derived a clonal expansion index from normalized ranks of inferred template counts within each repertoire. Generation probabilities in a later analysis came from a VDJ recombination model fitted to out-of-frame rearrangements, and those results were checked against IGoR. In a later analysis, TCR-TCR, TCR-HLA and TCR-CMV co-occurrence was scored with hypergeometric tests, and a repertoire-size bias correction was applied to TCR pairs. A later analysis estimated false discovery rates by permuting HLA or CMV assignments 20 times. In a later analysis, co-occurring TCRs were grouped with DBSCAN, and TCRdist sequence similarity was added when clustering was performed within HLA-allele-positive subsets. Co-occurrence clustering excluded repertoires with fewer than 30,000 or more than 120,000 public chains, plus five with anomalous nucleotide sharing. In its TCRdb copy, this immuneACCESS table keeps in-frame sequences only and misses some clones. Where compared with another copy, unresolved V genes explain less than half of these, and the others have no known cause. V and J calls and clone size follow that table, whereas D and trimming were derived from the DNA. This sample holds about 140,000 clones; 79% were observed only once. 6.5% to 8% of the sample is in the top ten clones.

The paper's findings and limits, for the study overall: In a later analysis, the rate of TCR association differed among HLA loci, with DRB1 alleles having the most associated TCRs and HLA-C alleles having the fewest. HLA typing was unavailable for some donors at each locus, so association tests used only the typed subset. Linkage disequilibrium might explain the correlated functional status among segregating V segments, but an unknown experimental factor could not be excluded. A later analysis associated about 17,000 TCR beta sequences with specific HLA alleles at a false discovery rate of 0.05. A later analysis found that most CMV-associated TCR beta chains appeared HLA-restricted, with HLA associations seemingly driven largely by CMV exposure. In vitro tests confirmed that a few of the cytomegalovirus-associated TCR beta chains recognize cytomegalovirus antigens. This cohort had only TCR beta chains sequenced, and the lack of alpha or paired-chain data limited which features could be detected. In an earlier analysis of about 540 of the donors, most TCR beta V segments were observed in productive rearrangements about 90% or about 30% of the time, broadly matching IMGT annotations. Because the 87-base-pair reads could not distinguish some IMGT-functional V segments, including TRBV6-2 and TRBV6-3, those segments were excluded. In the study, approximately 160 TCR beta chains were listed as associated with cytomegalovirus. For the cohort, immune exposure information was limited to CMV serostatus. According to a later analysis, parvovirus B19, influenza, CMV and Epstein-Barr virus appeared linked to several top co-occurrence clusters. In both the original and validation cohorts, the classifier was reported to diagnose cytomegalovirus status with high specificity and sensitivity. A group of highly shared sequence variants was considered likely to be a technical artifact of the sequencing pipeline. A later genetic analysis reported fewer N-insertions in productive TCRs among donors in an Asian-associated ancestry cluster than the approximately 670-donor mean. In a later genetic analysis, a missense DCLRE1C variant was associated with V-gene and J-gene trimming of TCR beta chains, and the association was replicated in an independent cohort. In a later analysis, HLA-associated TCR beta chains were found to be more clonally expanded and to have lower generation probabilities than equally common non-associated chains. Roughly uniform sequencing depth across donors was assumed in presence/absence analyses, although this assumption may not hold. Because counts were too low, seventeen rarely observed V segments, including chromosome 9 orphons, were excluded from the earlier analysis of some 540 of the donors. The authors suggested that the approach could potentially be generalized to other disease states and immunological phenotypes. Strong co-occurrence of HLA alleles, especially DR and DQ, made assigning TCR associations to individual alleles difficult. Most TCR sequences were seen in very few donors, while some public TCRs were found in many individuals. A further reported finding was that TCR beta sequences accurately predicted the HLA-A and HLA-B alleles for most subjects in the first cohort.

In total, roughly 670 healthy bone marrow donors made up the cohort. Cohort members were all nominally healthy when sampled, although unrecorded immune exposures were likely present. The donor was CMV seropositive and was included in the group of 270 or so seropositive cohort members. A peripheral blood sample was collected from each donor, and TCR beta sequencing was performed on peripheral blood mononuclear cells. The Qiagen DNeasy Blood Extraction Kit was used to extract genomic DNA from the blood cell samples. Trimming accounts for 4 bases at V and 5 bases at J, while the number of junction bases matched to no gene is 7. The germline V gene encodes CDR1 SGDLS and CDR2 YYNGEE. The CDR3 sequence holds 14 residues, the cysteine and phenylalanine included. Of the read, only the CDR3 DNA is kept; its 42 bases are in frame from base 1.

The clonotype originates from a man aged 35-49 years in good health and CMV-seropositive. Recombination joined TRBV9 with TRBJ2-7, with TRBD2 matching 9 junction bases. The sample was PBMCs. The CDR3 reads CASSFSGRGNEQYF. The bases read TGTGCCAGCAGCTTTAGCGGGAGAGGCAACGAGCAGTACTTC.